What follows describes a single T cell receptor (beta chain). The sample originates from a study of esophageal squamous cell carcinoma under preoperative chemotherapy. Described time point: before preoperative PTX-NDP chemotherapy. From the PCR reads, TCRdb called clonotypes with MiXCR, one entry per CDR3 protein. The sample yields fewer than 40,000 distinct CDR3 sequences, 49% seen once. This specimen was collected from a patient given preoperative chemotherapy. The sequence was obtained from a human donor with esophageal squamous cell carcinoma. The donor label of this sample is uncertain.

CDR3 in amino acids: CASSRKTANTEKQFF. CDR3 coding DNA: TGTGCCAGCAGCCGGAAGACAGCGAACACAGAGAAGCAGTTTTTT. The V gene is TRBV7-4, the J gene TRBJ2-2; tentative D call: TRBD1 (5 bases). Germline loops: CDR1 SGHVT, CDR2 SQSDAQ. V shed 5 bases and J shed 16 bases, with 26 bases lying between them. The CDR3 sequence is 15 residues long.